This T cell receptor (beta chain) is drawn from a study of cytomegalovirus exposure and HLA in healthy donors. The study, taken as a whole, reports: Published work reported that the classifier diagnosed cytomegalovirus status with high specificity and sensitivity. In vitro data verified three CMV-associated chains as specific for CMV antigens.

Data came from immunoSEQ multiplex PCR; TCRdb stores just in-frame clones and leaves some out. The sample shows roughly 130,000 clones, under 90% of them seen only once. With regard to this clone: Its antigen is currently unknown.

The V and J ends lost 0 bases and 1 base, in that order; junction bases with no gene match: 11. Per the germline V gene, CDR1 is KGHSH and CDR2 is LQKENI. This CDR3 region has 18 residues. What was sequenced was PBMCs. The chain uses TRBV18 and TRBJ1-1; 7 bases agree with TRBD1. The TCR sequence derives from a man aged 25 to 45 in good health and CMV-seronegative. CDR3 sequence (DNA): TGTGCCAGCTCACCACCTTCTCAGGGGGTGGCTAGGAACACTGAAGCTTTCTTT. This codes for CASSPPSQGVARNTEAFF.